The entry below describes one T cell receptor beta chain. No antigen is known for it. The PCR made use of 60 Vbeta and 13 Jbeta primers. Method: immunoSEQ multiplex PCR; TCRdb's copy keeps in-frame clones and lacks some. The sample carries some 180,000 clones, around 75% recorded once. This specimen belongs to a study of cytomegalovirus exposure and HLA in healthy donors. Across the whole study: Approximately 77 million unique TCRs from HLA-typed donors were held in an early release of data. Most genotyped donors, around 78% of some 400, had Caucasian-associated genetic ancestry.

Findings and caveats of the study: It was likely that a cluster of highly shared sequence variants was a sequencing artifact.

The CDR3 is made up of 13 amino acids. Trimming removed 2 bases at V and 5 bases at J, with 6 bases between. CDR1 is SGHTA and CDR2 is FQGNSA in the germline V gene. The sample consisted of PBMCs. The chain has TRBV7-2 and TRBJ2-2; the D is unclear. The TCR sequence derives from a female donor in good health and CMV-seronegative. CDR3 in DNA: TGTGCCAGCAGCTTATCTACTACCGGGGAGCTGTTTTTT. Its protein is CASSLSTTGELFF.